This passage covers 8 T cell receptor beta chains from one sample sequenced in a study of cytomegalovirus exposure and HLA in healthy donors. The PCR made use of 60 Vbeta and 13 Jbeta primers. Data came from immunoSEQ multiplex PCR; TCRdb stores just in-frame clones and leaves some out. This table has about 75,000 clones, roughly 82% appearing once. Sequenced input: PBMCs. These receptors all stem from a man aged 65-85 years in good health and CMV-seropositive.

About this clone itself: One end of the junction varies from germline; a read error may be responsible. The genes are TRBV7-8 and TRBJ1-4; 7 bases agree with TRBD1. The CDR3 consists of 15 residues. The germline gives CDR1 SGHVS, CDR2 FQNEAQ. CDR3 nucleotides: TGTGCCAGCAGCCTAGCCGGGACAGTTAATGAAAAACTGTTTTTT. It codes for CASSLAGTVNEKLFF. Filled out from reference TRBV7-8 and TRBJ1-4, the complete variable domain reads GAGVSQSPRYKVAKRGQDVALRCDPISGHVSLFWYQQALGQGPEFLTYFQNEAQLDKSGLPSDRFFAERPEGSVSTLKIQRTQQEDSAVYLCASSLAGTVNEKLFFGSGTQLSVL.

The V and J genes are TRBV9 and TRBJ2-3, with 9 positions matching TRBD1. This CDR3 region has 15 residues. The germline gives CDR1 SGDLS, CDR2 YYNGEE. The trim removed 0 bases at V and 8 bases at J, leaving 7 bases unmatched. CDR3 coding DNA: TGTGCCAGCAGCGTAGTAGCGGACAGGGGATCTACGCAGTATTTT. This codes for CASSVVADRGSTQYF.

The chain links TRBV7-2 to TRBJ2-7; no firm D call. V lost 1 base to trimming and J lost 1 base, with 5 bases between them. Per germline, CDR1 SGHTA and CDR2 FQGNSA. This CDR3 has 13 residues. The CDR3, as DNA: TGTGCCAGCAGCTTAGTCCAGTCCTACGAGCAGTACTTC. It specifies CASSLVQSYEQYF.

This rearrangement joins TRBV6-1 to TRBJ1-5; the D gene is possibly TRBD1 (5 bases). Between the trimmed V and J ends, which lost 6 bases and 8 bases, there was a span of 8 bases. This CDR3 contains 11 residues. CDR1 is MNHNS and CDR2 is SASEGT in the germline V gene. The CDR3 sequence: CASRGGEPQHF. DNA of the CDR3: TGTGCCAGCAGGGGAGGGGAGCCCCAGCATTTT.

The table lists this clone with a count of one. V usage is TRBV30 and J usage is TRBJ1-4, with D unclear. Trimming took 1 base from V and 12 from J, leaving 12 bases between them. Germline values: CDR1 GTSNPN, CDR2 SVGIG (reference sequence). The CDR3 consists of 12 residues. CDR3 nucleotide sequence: TGTGCCTGGAGTGGTCAATCAACAGAACTGTTTTTT. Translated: CAWSGQSTELFF.

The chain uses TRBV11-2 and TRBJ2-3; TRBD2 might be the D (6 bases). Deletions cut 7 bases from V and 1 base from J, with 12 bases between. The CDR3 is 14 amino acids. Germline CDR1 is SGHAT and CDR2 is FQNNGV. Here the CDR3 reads CASKEGLRTDTQYF. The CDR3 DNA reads TGTGCCAGCAAGGAGGGCCTTCGCACAGATACGCAGTATTTT. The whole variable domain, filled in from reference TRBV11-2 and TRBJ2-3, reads EAGVAQSPRYKIIEKRQSVAFWCNPISGHATLYWYQQILGQGPKLLIQFQNNGVVDDSQLPKDRFSAERLKGVDSTLKIQPAKLEDSAVYLCASKEGLRTDTQYFGPGTRLTVL.

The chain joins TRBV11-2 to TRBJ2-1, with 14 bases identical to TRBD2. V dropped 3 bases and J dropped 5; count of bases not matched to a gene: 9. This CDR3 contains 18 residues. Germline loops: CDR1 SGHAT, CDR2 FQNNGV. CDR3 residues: CASSFPTRLAGGNNEQFF. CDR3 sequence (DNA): TGTGCCAGCAGCTTCCCTACAAGACTAGCGGGAGGGAACAATGAGCAGTTCTTC.

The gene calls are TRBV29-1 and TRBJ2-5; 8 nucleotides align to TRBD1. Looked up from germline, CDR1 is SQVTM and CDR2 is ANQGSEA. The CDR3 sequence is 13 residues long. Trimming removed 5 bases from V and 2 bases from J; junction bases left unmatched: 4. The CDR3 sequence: CSVQRQGQETQYF. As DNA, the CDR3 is TGCAGCGTTCAGAGACAGGGGCAAGAGACCCAGTACTTC.